The 7 T cell receptor beta chains below were found in one sample sequenced in a study of human T cells and chemical hapten exposure. Each CDR3 protein is one row after TCRdb ran MiXCR on the RACE reads. The sample has approximately 77,000 distinct CDR3 sequences; less than 15% are singletons. Specified time point: pre-sensitization, week 0. Treatment meaning: therapeutic diphenylcyclopropenone sensitization with weekly scalp DPC. The sample here was whole blood, taken in connection with sensitization to the hapten diphenylcyclopropenone (DPC). These receptors were collected from a woman in her 50s with alopecia areata. Some clones in this sample may be carry-over from other donors' samples.

This rearrangement joins TRBV5-5 to TRBJ1-4; D remains ambiguous. Trimming took 0 bases from V and 3 from J, leaving 9 bases between them. The CDR3 is made up of 15 amino acids. The germline CDR1 and CDR2 sequences are SGHKS and YYEKEE (reference sequence). CDR3 coding DNA: TGTGCCAGCAGCTTGGACGGCAGCCCTAATGAAAAACTGTTTTTT. Residues: CASSLDGSPNEKLFF.

This clonotype was recorded many times. The rearrangement joins TRBV29-1 to TRBJ1-2; tentative D call: TRBD1 (5 bases). Trimming shortened V by 1 base and J by 7 bases, and 19 bases separated the two germline ends. The CDR3 is 15 residues long. Germline V gives CDR1 SQVTM, CDR2 ANQGSEA. The CDR3 sequence is CSVEGAQGDLSGYTF. The CDR3 DNA is TGCAGCGTTGAAGGGGCGCAGGGAGATCTATCTGGCTACACCTTC.

This clonotype was observed a few times. V gene TRBV29-1 combines with J gene TRBJ2-1; D is unclear. Germline values: CDR1 SQVTM, CDR2 ANQGSEA. This CDR3 is built from 13 residues. V dropped 4 bases and J dropped 8 bases, with 15 bases sitting between them. This CDR3 reads CSVAGPTRDEQFF. In DNA form, the CDR3 reads TGCAGCGTTGCCGGGCCCACAAGGGATGAGCAGTTCTTC.

This clonotype appeared a few times. V and J are TRBV20-1 and TRBJ2-5; the match to TRBD2 covers 10 bases. J gave up 1 base and V 1 base, and 0 bases lay outside the gene matches. The CDR3 length is 14 residues. Germline assignment: CDR1 DFQATT and CDR2 SNEGSKA (reference sequence). The CDR3 reads CSARVAGGQETQYF. CDR3 in DNA: TGCAGTGCTAGAGTAGCGGGGGGCCAAGAGACCCAGTACTTC.

The chain has TRBV4-1 and TRBJ1-3; no definite D call. V lost 4 bases to trimming and J lost 7 bases, with 11 bases between them. The CDR3 consists of 13 residues. CDR1 MGHRA and CDR2 YSYEKL come from the germline V gene. In DNA form, the CDR3 reads TGCGCCAGCAGCCGCTTGGTCGGGAACACCATATATTTT. This codes for CASSRLVGNTIYF.

J is TRBJ2-7 and V is TRBV5-6; no clear D. V lost 4 bases and J 7 bases, leaving 9 bases between the germline ends. Germline V gives CDR1 SGHDT, CDR2 YYEEEE. The CDR3 has 11 residues. DNA for the CDR3: TGTGCCAGCAGCCTAAATGTGGAGCAGTACTTC. Translated, it gives CASSLNVEQYF.

The V gene is TRBV19, the J gene TRBJ2-7; the D is unclear. The CDR3 spans 12 residues. Germline V gene lookup returns CDR1 LNHDA and CDR2 SQIVND (reference sequence). V lost 10 bases and J 3 bases, leaving 13 bases between the germline ends. CDR3 region: CATTRQYYEQYF. The CDR3 DNA is TGTGCCACCACGAGACAATACTACGAGCAGTACTTC.